This T cell receptor beta chain was sequenced during a study of T cells expressing NK-cell markers. Whole-study context: Sorted CD3+CD56-NKG2C+, CD3+CD56+NKG2C+ and CD3+CD56+NKG2C- T cells supplied the TCR beta repertoires.

TCRdb reanalyzed the 5' RACE reads and collapses them to one entry per CDR3 protein, without DNA. Its clone listing holds 350,000 to 500,000 distinct CDR3 sequences. CDR1 is LGHNA and CDR2 is YSLEER in the germline V gene. This CDR3 comprises 17 residues. The chain carries TRBV4-3 and TRBJ1-4; TCRdb designates TRBD1, a call that cannot be tested without DNA. This TCR derives from a woman between 18 and 70 years old in good health. Sequenced input: blood T cells: a sorted CD56 or NKG2C T cell subset, CD4+ or CD8+ T cells, or bulk PBMC T cells (not recorded which). The CDR3 loop is CASSQVFPGDLGEKLFF.